Presented here are 20 T cell receptor beta chains from one specimen sequenced in a study of blood T cell repertoires in COVID-19. Repertoires were generated with immunoSEQ multiplex PCR, while TCRdb's copy carries only in-frame clones and drops some. Among some 130,000 clones listed, around three quarters were seen once. The sample consisted of peripheral blood. The source is a man aged 60-69 years with acute or convalescent COVID-19.

The V call is TRBV10-3, the J call TRBJ1-2; 8 bases match TRBD1. V lost 6 bases and J lost 1; bases outside the gene matches: 7. The germline CDR1 and CDR2 sequences are ENHRY and SYGVKD. This CDR3 is built from 15 residues. The DNA of the CDR3 is TGTGCCATCAGCAAGGACAGGGTGCTTAACTATGGCTACACCTTC. It translates to CAISKDRVLNYGYTF.

The gene calls are TRBV19 and TRBJ2-5; tentatively, D is TRBD2 (6 bases). Germline V CDR1 and CDR2: LNHDA, SQIVND (reference sequence). V gave up 5 bases and J gave up 2 bases, with 15 bases separating them. The CDR3 runs 15 residues. The CDR3 DNA follows: TGTGCCAGTAGTGGTGGAGCGGGCATTCAAGAGACCCAGTACTTC. Its protein is CASSGGAGIQETQYF.

This clone turned up a few times. The chain employs TRBV6-2 or TRBV6-3 and TRBJ1-6, with a weak D call TRBD1 (6 bases). The germline V gene encodes CDR1 MNHEY and CDR2 SVGEGT. This CDR3 is 13 amino acids long. Trimming pared 5 bases from V and 7 bases from J, leaving 9 bases between. The CDR3 bases are TGTGCCAGCAGTAGCAGGGGCAATTCACCCCTCCACTTT. This translates into CASSSRGNSPLHF.

The chain is built from TRBV5-1 and TRBJ2-1; D remains unclear. Germline V gene data show CDR1 as SGHRS and CDR2 as YFSETQ. The CDR3 extends over 13 amino acids. V gave up 5 bases and J gave up 5 bases, with 11 bases separating them. DNA for the CDR3: TGCGCCAGCAGGAGGCCCCCAAACAATGAGCAGTTCTTC. Protein sequence: CASRRPPNNEQFF.

This clone was counted a few times. CDR3 region: CASSPGGQGTDTQYF. CDR3 nucleotides: TGTGCCAGCTCACCGGGGGGACAGGGAACCGATACGCAGTATTTT. The rearrangement links TRBV18 to TRBJ2-3; 9 nucleotides match TRBD1. The V gene end was trimmed by 3 bases and the J gene end by 6 bases; junction bases not matched to a gene: 7. This CDR3 has 15 residues. CDR1 and CDR2 from the germline V gene are KGHSH and LQKENI.

The chain has TRBV5-1 and TRBJ2-1; D is unclear. Germline assignment: CDR1 SGHRS and CDR2 YFSETQ. This CDR3 contains 15 residues. Trimming removed 7 bases from V and 1 base from J, with 15 bases in between. CDR3 nucleotides: TGCGCCAGCTTTCTCCAGGCCGGTTCCTACAATGAGCAGTTCTTC. This translates into CASFLQAGSYNEQFF. The complete variable domain, with remaining parts taken from reference TRBV5-1 and TRBJ2-1, reads KAGVTQTPRYLIKTRGQQVTLSCSPISGHRSVSWYQQTPGQGLQFLFEYFSETQRNKGNFPGRFSGRQFSNSRSEMNVSTLELGDSALYLCASFLQAGSYNEQFFGPGTRLTVL.

This chain connects TRBV18 to TRBJ2-6; D is possibly TRBD1 (5 bases). Trimming took off 4 bases at V and 0 bases at J, with 13 bases between the two ends. The V gene's germline CDR1 is KGHSH and CDR2 LQKENI. The CDR3 totals 17 residues. The CDR3 DNA sequence: TGTGCCAGCTCACTCAGACAGTCCTTCTCTGGGGCCAACGTCCTGACTTTC. Translating gives CASSLRQSFSGANVLTF.

On this clone: Relative to the germline gene, one junction end is altered; a read error may explain this. J is TRBJ2-1 and V is TRBV11-2; a possible D gene is TRBD1 (6 bases). In germline, CDR1 is SGHAT, CDR2 FQNNGV. This CDR3 has 16 residues. CDR3 DNA sequence: TGTGCCAGCAGCTTAGGGGCAGGGGCACCCCACAATGGGCAGTTCTTC. This gives the protein CASSLGAGAPHNGQFF.

This chain links TRBV7-2 with TRBJ1-4, with 7 bases lining up with TRBD1. The CDR3 has 14 residues. Trimming removed 5 bases from V and 4 bases from J; junction bases left unmatched: 4. Germline lookup yields CDR1 SGHTA and CDR2 FQGNSA. CDR3 protein: CASSRDRINEKLFF. In DNA form, the CDR3 reads TGTGCCAGCAGCCGGGACAGAATTAATGAAAAACTGTTTTTT.

V usage is TRBV11-2 and J usage is TRBJ1-1, with D tentatively TRBD1 (5 bases). Trimming took off 5 bases at V and 7 bases at J, with 14 bases between the two ends. The CDR3 length is 13 residues. Germline CDR1 and CDR2: SGHAT and FQNNGV. CDR3 sequence: CASSPHQGSEAFF. The CDR3, as DNA: TGTGCCAGCAGCCCCCACCAGGGAAGTGAAGCTTTCTTT. Filled out from reference TRBV11-2 and TRBJ1-1, the complete variable domain reads EAGVAQSPRYKIIEKRQSVAFWCNPISGHATLYWYQQILGQGPKLLIQFQNNGVVDDSQLPKDRFSAERLKGVDSTLKIQPAKLEDSAVYLCASSPHQGSEAFFGQGTRLTVV.

The V call is TRBV2, the J call TRBJ1-3, with unresolved D. Per germline, CDR1 SNHLY and CDR2 FYNNEI. Trimming shortened V by 5 bases and J by 1 base, and 3 bases separated the two germline ends. The CDR3 has 12 amino acids. CDR3 nucleotide sequence: TGTGCCAGCAGTACTTCTGGAAACACCATATATTTT. Translating gives CASSTSGNTIYF.

This chain connects TRBV18 to TRBJ2-3, with 9 bases aligning to TRBD2. The V gene end was trimmed by 1 base and the J gene end by 2 bases; junction bases not matched to a gene: 13. Germline V gives CDR1 KGHSH, CDR2 LQKENI. CDR3 length equals 19 residues. The CDR3 is CASSPRAGPAGGLTDTQYF. CDR3 bases: TGTGCCAGCTCACCACGGGCCGGGCCAGCGGGAGGACTCACAGATACGCAGTATTTT.

At least ten counts were recorded for this clone. This chain connects TRBV5-6 to TRBJ2-5; perhaps TRBD1 as D (5 bases). Looked up from germline, CDR1 is SGHDT and CDR2 is YYEEEE. CDR3 size: 13 residues. Trimming removed 8 bases at V and 1 base at J, with 12 bases between. The CDR3 loop is CASSARAQETQYF. Here the CDR3 DNA reads TGTGCCAGTTCAGCCAGGGCCCAAGAGACCCAGTACTTC.

V gene TRBV27 combines with J gene TRBJ1-2; TRBD1 might be the D (6 bases). The CDR3 contains 14 residues. Germline-derived CDR1 and CDR2 are MNHEY and SMNVEV (reference sequence). With 2 bases removed from V and 7 bases from J, the gap between germline ends came to 14 bases. The CDR3 DNA sequence: TGTGCCAGCAGTTTAACAGGGAGTTGGAGTGGCTACACCTTC. Its protein is CASSLTGSWSGYTF.

The gene calls are TRBV18 and TRBJ1-1, with D hard to call. Germline V lookup: CDR1 KGHSH, CDR2 LQKENI. The V gene lost 3 bases and the J gene lost 4 bases, with 12 bases spanning the gap. This CDR3 is built from 14 residues. This CDR3 reads CASSPGGIGTEAFF. CDR3 nucleotides: TGTGCCAGCTCACCTGGAGGGATCGGCACTGAAGCTTTCTTT. The whole variable domain, filled in from reference TRBV18 and TRBJ1-1, reads NAGVMQNPRHLVRRRGQEARLRCSPMKGHSHVYWYRQLPEEGLKFMVYLQKENIIDESGMPKERFSAEFPKEGPSILRIQQVVRGDSAAYFCASSPGGIGTEAFFGQGTRLTVV.

This chain connects TRBV19 to TRBJ1-2; D remains ambiguous. The CDR3 consists of 13 residues. V was pared by 1 base and J by 7 bases, with 10 bases between. Germline-derived CDR1 and CDR2 are LNHDA and SQIVND (reference sequence). In DNA form, the CDR3 reads TGTGCCAGTAGTATAGGCGCGGAACTTGGCTACACCTTC. It specifies CASSIGAELGYTF. Drawing the rest from reference TRBV19 and TRBJ1-2, the complete variable domain is DGGITQSPKYLFRKEGQNVTLSCEQNLNHDAMYWYRQDPGQGLRLIYYSQIVNDFQKGDIAEGYSVSREKKESFPLTVTSAQKNPTAFYLCASSIGAELGYTFGSGTRLTVV.

This clone showed up just once. The chain employs TRBV4-2 and TRBJ2-7, with TRBD1 matching over 8 bases. CDR3 length equals 15 residues. The J segment lost 7 bases and the V segment lost 1 base, leaving 9 bases of the junction unmatched. CDR1 is LGHNA and CDR2 is YNFKEQ in the germline V gene. The CDR3 is CASSQGGQGAEEQYF. The CDR3 DNA reads TGTGCCAGCAGCCAAGGAGGGCAGGGGGCAGAAGAGCAGTACTTC.

The sample holds a few counts of this clone. The gene calls are TRBV9 and TRBJ1-2, with 7 bases lining up with TRBD1. CDR1 is SGDLS and CDR2 is YYNGEE in the germline V gene. V was clipped by 4 bases and J by 4 bases; unmatched bases: 7. The CDR3 has 14 amino acids. CDR3 bases: TGTGCCAGCAGCTCACGACAGGGACTCTATGGCTACACCTTC. It yields the protein CASSSRQGLYGYTF.

The chain's CDR3 is CASSLDFAGGSYEQYF. In DNA, the CDR3 is TGTGCCAGCAGCTTGGATTTTGCGGGAGGGAGCTACGAGCAGTACTTC. The chain combines TRBV5-4 with TRBJ2-7; 9 nucleotides agree with TRBD2. Germline V gene sequence: CDR1 SGHNT, CDR2 YYREEE (reference sequence). The CDR3 contains 16 residues. V trimming: 0 bases; J trimming: 3 bases; junction bases outside the gene matches: 7.

The chain is built from TRBV29-1 and TRBJ1-3; D is perhaps TRBD1 (5 bases). CDR3 length: 14 amino acids. V lost 3 bases to trimming and J lost 3 bases, with 12 bases between them. Germline V CDR1 and CDR2: SQVTM, ANQGSEA. The CDR3 coding sequence is TGCAGCGTTGAGGGGGGAATAGATGGAAACACCATATATTTT. This gives the protein CSVEGGIDGNTIYF.